This T cell receptor beta chain came from a study of CD8+ T cells in alopecia areata. TCR sequencing used cDNA made by reverse transcription of extracted RNA. The table came from immunoSEQ multiplex PCR; TCRdb's copy has only in-frame clones and leaves some out. The repertoire consists of under 200,000 clones, with around 60% occurring once and the leading ten covering over 12%. Treatment described: oral pan-JAK inhibitor, 5-10 mg twice daily. Sequencing used CD4+ T cells sorted from blood, obtained at week 24, from a patient treated with tofacitinib. The clonotype comes from a human donor with alopecia areata.

CDR3 protein: CASSEVRAKNIQYF. The CDR3 DNA reads as TGTGCCAGCAGTGAAGTAAGAGCCAAAAACATTCAGTACTTC. The chain carries TRBV2 and TRBJ2-4; unclear D gene. The V and J ends lost 1 base and 0 bases respectively, with 4 bases between them. The length of the CDR3 is 14 residues. The germline V gene has CDR1 SNHLY and CDR2 FYNNEI.